This record looks at one T cell receptor beta chain sequence and its context. Germline CDR1 SGHAT, CDR2 FQNNGV. The CDR3 totals 15 residues. The J segment lost 2 bases and the V segment lost 7 bases, leaving 6 bases of the junction unmatched. Using immunoSEQ multiplex PCR, the repertoire was profiled, and TCRdb retains in-frame clones only, with some absent. The sample lists approximately 16,000 clones, 84% occurring once. The data derive from a study of PD-1 blockade in mismatch repair-deficient tumors. As for the study in general: Enrolled about 2012-2016, patients had progressing, pretreated mismatch repair-deficient cancers of over nine types.

The specimen was PBMCs, collected before pembrolizumab treatment. The clonotype was recovered from an adult with mismatch repair-deficient cancer. This sequence joins TRBV11-2 and TRBJ2-7; 12 bases line up with TRBD1. Written as DNA, the CDR3 is TGTGCCAGCATCGCCGGGACAGGGGGCGCCTACGAGCAGTACTTC. Its protein product is CASIAGTGGAYEQYF.